This TCR beta chain was documented in a study of vaccination effects on CD4 cells after COVID-19. About the study: A couple of convalescent patients each provided a sample, at 16 days and at one week before vaccination.

TCRdb keeps only in-frame clones here, not all; method: immunoSEQ multiplex PCR. The sample contains more than 45,000 clones, under 80% of which appear only once. Sequencing in the ViraFEST assay came after antigen-specific CD4+ T cells had been expanded with viral peptide pools, which were used to stimulate PBMC. Once cultured for 9 to 11 days, the cells underwent separation to obtain CD4+ T cells. According to PCR results, the person was infected with SARS-CoV-2 between March and December 2020. Negative control cultures were established using an HIV-1 Nef peptide pool. Losses at the gene ends were 3 bases for V and 6 bases for J; bases not matched to a gene: 10. Per germline, CDR1 SNHLY and CDR2 FYNNEI. CDR3 length equals 15 residues. Findings of the study overall: Convalescent patients numbered few in the study; early post-infection timepoints were missing entirely.

With respect to this clone: The antigen remains unidentified.

The sequencing here drew on CD4+ T cells from PBMCs cultured with HIV peptides, taken before COVID-19 vaccination. Subset of the sample: HIV-1 Nef peptide pool negative control/reference culture. The J gene is TRBJ2-7, the V gene TRBV2; TRBD2 matches 8 bases. This TCR came from a human donor who had a prior SARS-CoV-2 infection. DNA for the CDR3: TGTGCCAGCAGTGAGAGGGGACTAGTTCCGCTCGAGCAGTACTTC. It yields the protein CASSERGLVPLEQYF.